This T cell receptor (beta chain) appears in the sequencing data of a study of shared clonotypes between healthy human individuals (TCRdb year 2020). At the level of the whole study: A couple of women and three men aged 18 to 49 years were included in the cohort. For each donor, CD4 naive and CD4 memory were each given three plates, CD8 naive was given two plates, and CD8 memory was given one plate. To estimate repertoire size and how much clonotypes are shared between individuals, the study performed deep sequencing of blood TCR repertoires from roughly five healthy adults. To increase sequencing depth and limit assay-specific biases, different laboratories used diverse techniques to prepare libraries and sequence TCR repertoires. Each donor's leukapheresis produced roughly between roughly 0.85 and 10 billion PBMCs.

CD8 naive samples consisted of CD45RO-negative cells that were positively selected for CCR7, yielding a CD45RA+CCR7+ population without TemRA cells. The donors were healthy, HIV-negative adults with no recently reported acute infections or vaccinations. Every donor was a Caucasian adult residing in Nashville, Tennessee, USA. Blood was collected by leukapheresis, and PBMCs were isolated by Ficoll-Histopaque density gradient centrifugation and then cryopreserved in liquid nitrogen vapor phase. Purity and quantity of every magnetically sorted T cell population were checked by analytical flow cytometry. Each sorted fraction had its genomic DNA isolated and then quantified by UV absorbance on a Nanodrop 2000c. Comments on this clone: Its antigen specificity is not known. The input lacks base qualities; no much larger clone sits a single base away.

Using the deep immunoSEQ assay, TCR CDR3 regions were amplified from genomic DNA by multiplex PCR. Genomic DNA extracted from each cell subset was distributed evenly over all wells of several immunoSEQ 96-well plates, and each plate served as one replicate. For sorted subsets, approximately 200 ng of genomic DNA, equivalent to 30,000 or so T cell genomes, went into each replicate PCR. Purified libraries were quantified with a Qubit 3.0 fluorometer, sized on a Bioanalyzer 2100, and re-quantified with the KAPA Library Quantification kit. A separate single-read 150-cycle Illumina NextSeq 550 flow cell was used to sequence each immunoSEQ 96-well plate. Regarding the original processing steps: Because only junctional sequences without quality scores were contained in the immunoSEQ output, filtering matching that applied to full-length reads could not be performed. To assign V/J genes and CDR3, sequences were annotated using PyIR, a Python wrapper for IgBLAST v1.9, with IMGT germline references. Any read was removed if the V/J assignment was weak (E-value above 1e-6), the CDR3 was missing, or the read contained stop codons, out-of-frame junctions, or ambiguous translated residues. V3J clonotypes were defined as sequences sharing an identical inferred V gene, J gene, and CDR3 amino acid sequence. Percentage overlap between repertoires was calculated by dividing the number of shared unique clonotypes by the size of the smaller repertoire. Repertoire richness was assessed with RTK rarefaction, the Chao1 estimator, and Recon v2.1 estimates of unobserved clonotypes. OLGA was used to compute generation probabilities for all TCRbeta clonotypes that the gDNA method yielded from a few donors. TCRdb retrieved this table from immuneACCESS and kept in-frame rearrangements only. Not all clones are present; in checked studies, unresolved V genes account for under half, and no reason is known for the remainder. Clone size and the V and J calls come from that table; the DNA yielded D and trimming. The table for this sample lists hundreds of thousands of clones; roughly 96% of them were counted only once. More than 0.085% of the sample comes from the top ten.

Trimmed from V: 6 bases; trimmed from J: 5 bases; junction bases lacking a gene match: 12. Reading the germline V gene gives CDR1 MDHEN and CDR2 SYDVKM. From its cysteine to its phenylalanine, the CDR3 spans 17 amino acids. The DNA shown is the 51-base CDR3, in frame from base 1. The study at large found these results: Larger estimated clonotype richness was generally found for naive subsets than for memory subsets. Compared with non-shared clonotypes, the clonotypes found in all four sorted-subset donors had higher generation probabilities. Because the study included only a small number of donors, the genetic and exposure-history diversity represented was limited. Based on pairwise subsampling, the degree of clonotype sharing among donors was expected to be affected by sequencing depth. Even with the large sequencing depth, rarefaction of the sorted-subset datasets indicated that sequencing was incomplete. About 5% of naive CD4, approximately 3.7% of naive CD8, about 2.1% of memory CD4, and over 0.35% of memory CD8 clonotypes were shared across a few donors. Sampling was restricted to blood, and TCR repertoires in tissue are likely to differ from TCR repertoires in blood.

The clonotype was recovered from a woman younger than 45 in good health. The rearrangement joined TRBV28 to TRBJ2-1, with TRBD2 matching 11 junction bases. The sequencing input was naive CD8+ T cells sorted from blood. The cell subset or site label for this specimen denotes: CD45RA+CCR7+. The CDR3 has the sequence CASSPEGVGLADNEQFF. The base sequence is TGTGCCAGCAGCCCGGAGGGAGTGGGACTAGCGGACAATGAGCAGTTCTTC.